This is a list of T cell receptor beta chains from one sample in a study of a mutant IDH1 vaccine in newly diagnosed glioma. Antigens for these TCRs are unknown. The method was immunoSEQ multiplex PCR; TCRdb's version includes in-frame clones alone and lacks a portion of them. Among roughly 34,000 clones listed, more than 80% were seen once. The material sequenced was PBMCs, taken from a glioma patient whose treatment included an IDH1 peptide vaccine. Receptors were obtained from a middle-aged woman with glioma. The conserved cysteine and the conserved F or W are not part of the CDR3 here.

CDR3 protein: AIRGLLDTGELF
J gene: TRBJ2-2
V gene: TRBV10-3

CDR3 protein: ASRGSYNSPLH
J gene: TRBJ1-6
V gene: TRBV27

CDR3 protein: ASSQSNSGGPYNEQF
J gene: TRBJ2-1
V gene: TRBV4-1

CDR3 protein: AWSVPGRGNQPQH
J gene: TRBJ1-5
V gene: TRBV30

CDR3 protein: ASIQTGLNTGELF
J gene: TRBJ2-2
V gene: TRBV19

CDR3 protein: ASSLVGEDTEAF
J gene: TRBJ1-1
V gene: TRBV5-5

CDR3 protein: ASSPDRNYGYT
J gene: TRBJ1-2
V gene: TRBV18

CDR3 protein: AWRRGGRSYNEQF
J gene: TRBJ2-1
V gene: TRBV30

CDR3 protein: ASSFAGDNYGYT
J gene: TRBJ1-2
V gene: TRBV5-1

CDR3 protein: ASSLRGQGTDTQY
J gene: TRBJ2-3
V gene: TRBV7-6

CDR3 protein: ASIHPGTGETQY
J gene: TRBJ2-5
V gene: TRBV13

CDR3 protein: ASSQRGLAGGGGTDTQY
J gene: TRBJ2-3
V gene: TRBV4-2

CDR3 protein: ASSYSHGALDIQY
J gene: TRBJ2-4
V gene: TRBV6-5

CDR3 protein: ASSSTGTSSNEQF
J gene: TRBJ2-1
V gene: TRBV5-1

CDR3 protein: ASSQDGASGSNTGELF
J gene: TRBJ2-2
V gene: TRBV4-1

CDR3 protein: ASSFLPGANVLT
J gene: TRBJ2-6
V gene: TRBV28

CDR3 protein: ASSEPGGWAVTEAF
J gene: TRBJ1-1
V gene: TRBV10-2

CDR3 protein: AWSGRRTLAKNIQY
J gene: TRBJ2-4
V gene: TRBV30

CDR3 protein: ASSSYGHTEAF
J gene: TRBJ1-1
V gene: TRBV6-5

CDR3 protein: ASRIDRATNEKLF
J gene: TRBJ1-4
V gene: TRBV6-6

CDR3 protein: ASRGAGATGANVLT
J gene: TRBJ2-6
V gene: TRBV25-1

CDR3 protein: ASSGGGGSSNQPQH
J gene: TRBJ1-5
V gene: TRBV2

CDR3 protein: ASRWTDNSNQPQH
J gene: TRBJ1-5
V gene: TRBV2

CDR3 protein: ASSPSFSGANVLT
J gene: TRBJ2-6
V gene: TRBV6-5

CDR3 protein: ASSSQRGYEQY
J gene: TRBJ2-7
V gene: TRBV6-6

CDR3 protein: ASRWSNQPQH
J gene: TRBJ1-5
V gene: TRBV4-1

CDR3 protein: ALKQGGGYGYT
J gene: TRBJ1-2
V gene: TRBV30

CDR3 protein: ASSSGSRIGTGELF
J gene: TRBJ2-2
V gene: TRBV5-1

CDR3 protein: SVEGGIDGYT
J gene: TRBJ1-2
V gene: TRBV29-1

CDR3 protein: ASRSSAYNEQF
J gene: TRBJ2-1
V gene: TRBV19

CDR3 protein: ASRSGGSSDTQY
J gene: TRBJ2-3
V gene: TRBV7-2